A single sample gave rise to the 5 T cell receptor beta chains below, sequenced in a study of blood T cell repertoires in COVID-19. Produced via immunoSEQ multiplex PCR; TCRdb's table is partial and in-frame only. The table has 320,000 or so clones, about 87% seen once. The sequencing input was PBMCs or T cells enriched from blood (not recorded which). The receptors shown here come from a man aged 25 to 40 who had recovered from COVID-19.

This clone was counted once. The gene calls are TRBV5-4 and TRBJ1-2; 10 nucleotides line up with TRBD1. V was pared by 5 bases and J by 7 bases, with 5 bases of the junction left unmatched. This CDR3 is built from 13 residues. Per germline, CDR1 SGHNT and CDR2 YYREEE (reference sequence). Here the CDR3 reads CASRGQGNGGYTF. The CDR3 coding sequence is TGTGCCAGCAGGGGACAGGGGAATGGTGGCTACACCTTC.

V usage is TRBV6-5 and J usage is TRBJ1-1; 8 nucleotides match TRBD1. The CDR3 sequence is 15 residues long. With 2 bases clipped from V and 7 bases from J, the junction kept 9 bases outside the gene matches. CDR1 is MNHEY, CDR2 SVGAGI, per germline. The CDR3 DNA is TGTGCCAGCAGTTACGCCCGGACAGGGCGAATTGAAGCTTTCTTT. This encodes CASSYARTGRIEAFF.

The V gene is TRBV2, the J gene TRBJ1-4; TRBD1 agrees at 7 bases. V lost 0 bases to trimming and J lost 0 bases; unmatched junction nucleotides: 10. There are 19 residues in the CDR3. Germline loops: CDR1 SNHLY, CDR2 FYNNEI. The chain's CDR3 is CASSEALLGTAATNEKLFF. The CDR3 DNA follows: TGTGCCAGCAGTGAAGCGCTTCTTGGGACAGCTGCAACTAATGAAAAACTGTTTTTT. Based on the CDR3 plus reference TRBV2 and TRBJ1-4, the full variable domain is EPEVTQTPSHQVTQMGQEVILRCVPISNHLYFYWYRQILGQKVEFLVSFYNNEISEKSEIFDDQFSVERPDGSNFTLKIRSTKLEDSAMYFCASSEALLGTAATNEKLFFGSGTQLSVL.

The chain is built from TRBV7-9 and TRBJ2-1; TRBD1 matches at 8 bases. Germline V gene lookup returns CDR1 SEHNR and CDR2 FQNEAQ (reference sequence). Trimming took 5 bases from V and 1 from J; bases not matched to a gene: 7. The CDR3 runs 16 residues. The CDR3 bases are TGTGCCAGCAGCGCAGGACAGGGTGGGTCCTACAATGAGCAGTTCTTC. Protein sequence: CASSAGQGGSYNEQFF.

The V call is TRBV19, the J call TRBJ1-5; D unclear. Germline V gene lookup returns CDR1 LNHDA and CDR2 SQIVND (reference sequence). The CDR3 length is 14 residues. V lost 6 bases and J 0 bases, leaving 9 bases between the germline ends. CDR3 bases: TGTGCCAGTAGACAGCCGTATAGCAATCAGCCCCAGCATTTT. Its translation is CASRQPYSNQPQHF.